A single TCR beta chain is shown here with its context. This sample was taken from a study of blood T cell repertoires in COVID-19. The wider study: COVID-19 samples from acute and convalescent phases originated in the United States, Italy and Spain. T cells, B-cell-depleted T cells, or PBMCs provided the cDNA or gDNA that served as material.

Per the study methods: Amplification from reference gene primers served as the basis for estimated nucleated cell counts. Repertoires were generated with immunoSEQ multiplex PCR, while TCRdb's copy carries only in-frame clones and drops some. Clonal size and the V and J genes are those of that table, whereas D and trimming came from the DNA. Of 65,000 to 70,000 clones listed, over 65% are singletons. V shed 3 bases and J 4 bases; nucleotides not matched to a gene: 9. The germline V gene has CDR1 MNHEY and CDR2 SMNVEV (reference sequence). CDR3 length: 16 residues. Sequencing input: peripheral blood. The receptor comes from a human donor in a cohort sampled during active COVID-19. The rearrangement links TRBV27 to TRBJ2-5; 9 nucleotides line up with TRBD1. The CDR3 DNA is TGTGCCAGCAGTTTTCTCGGGACAGGGAGCCGAGAGACCCAGTACTTC. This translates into CASSFLGTGSRETQYF.